This is a list of T cell receptor beta chains from one sample in a study of regulatory T cells in long-lasting Graves disease. Using its own MiXCR run on the multiplex PCR reads, TCRdb lists one record per CDR3 protein. In the table there are about 330,000 distinct CDR3 sequences, under 20% of which are singletons. This sample also appeared in a second study, on T cells in Graves' hyperthyroidism and ophthalmopathy.

The material was peripheral blood mononuclear cells (PBMCs), obtained at new diagnosis, from a patient treated with antithyroid drugs. The source is a woman younger than 30 with Graves disease. The CDR3 runs from the conserved cysteine through the conserved F or W. The D gene is left open where the match is weak. Some rows mark clone size as missing; the rest say once, few, many or name a class of expanded clone.

D: NA
J: TRBJ1-5
V: TRBV2
size: many
CDR3: CASQKWTDSNQPQHF
DNA: TGTGCCAGCCAGAAATGGACAGATAGCAATCAGCCCCAGCATTTT

D: TRBD1
J: TRBJ2-3
V: TRBV19
size: few
CDR3: CASSSTGQGVTDTQYF
DNA: TGTGCCAGTAGTAGTACGGGACAGGGGGTTACAGATACGCAGTATTTT

D: NA
J: TRBJ1-1
V: TRBV20-1
size: NA
CDR3: CSSSKANTEAFF
DNA: TGCAGTTCCTCAAAGGCGAACACTGAAGCTTTCTTT

D: TRBD1
J: TRBJ2-3
V: TRBV4-1
size: few
CDR3: CASSQGRQGGSFTDTQYF
DNA: TGCGCCAGCAGCCAAGGGCGACAGGGGGGATCGTTCACAGATACGCAGTATTTT

D: NA
J: TRBJ1-2
V: TRBV11-2
size: many
CDR3: CASSLTDILGGYGYTF
DNA: TGTGCCAGCAGCCTCACCGACATTTTAGGGGGCTATGGCTACACCTTC

D: TRBD2
J: TRBJ2-7
V: TRBV20-1
size: NA
CDR3: CSAPPGGSYEQYF
DNA: TGCAGTGCCCCACCCGGGGGGTCCTACGAGCAGTACTTC

D: TRBD2
J: TRBJ2-7
V: TRBV4-2
size: NA
CDR3: CASSQDSGRSPNEQYF
DNA: TGTGCCAGCAGCCAAGATAGCGGGAGGTCCCCAAACGAGCAGTACTTC

D: NA
J: TRBJ2-5
V: TRBV10-3
size: many
CDR3: CAIRAGALETQYF
DNA: TGTGCCATCCGAGCCGGGGCGTTGGAGACCCAGTACTTC

D: TRBD1
J: TRBJ1-6
V: TRBV3-1
size: NA
CDR3: CASSQGLQGAGSSYNSPLHF
DNA: TGTGCCAGCAGCCAAGGACTACAGGGGGCAGGGAGCTCCTATAATTCACCCCTCCACTTT

D: TRBD1
J: TRBJ1-2
V: TRBV7-2
size: few
CDR3: CASSWTGGSGYTF
DNA: TGTGCCAGCAGTTGGACAGGGGGCTCTGGCTACACCTTC

D: NA
J: TRBJ2-4
V: TRBV30
size: many
CDR3: CAWSVPPGLAKNIQYF
DNA: TGTGCCTGGAGTGTACCTCCGGGACTAGCCAAAAACATTCAGTACTTC

D: NA
J: TRBJ2-1
V: TRBV11-2
size: many
CDR3: CASSLGGGGWNEQFF
DNA: TGTGCCAGCAGCTTAGGGGGTGGGGGGTGGAATGAGCAGTTCTTC

D: TRBD2
J: TRBJ2-1
V: TRBV6-2/TRBV6-3
size: few
CDR3: CASSSGDSNEQFF
DNA: TGTGCCAGCTCTAGCGGGGATTCCAATGAGCAGTTCTTC

D: TRBD2
J: TRBJ2-1
V: TRBV20-1
size: NA
CDR3: CSARARGGRAKEQLF
DNA: TGCAGTGCTAGAGCGCGGGGCGGGAGGGCCAAAGAGCAGCTCTTC

D: TRBD2
J: TRBJ2-5
V: TRBV6-1
size: many
CDR3: CASRSLAEAGTQYF
DNA: TGTGCCAGCAGGAGTCTAGCGGAGGCAGGGACCCAGTACTTC

D: TRBD1
J: TRBJ2-5
V: TRBV15
size: NA
CDR3: CATSRGGQGEETQYF
DNA: TGTGCCACCAGCAGAGGGGGACAGGGTGAAGAGACCCAGTACTTC

D: NA
J: TRBJ1-3
V: TRBV19
size: NA
CDR3: CASSPQGGHSAGNTIYF
DNA: TGTGCCAGTAGTCCACAGGGAGGACATTCTGCTGGAAACACCATATATTTT

D: NA
J: TRBJ2-1
V: TRBV20-1
size: many
CDR3: CSASGGSRGDEQFF
DNA: TGCAGTGCTAGTGGTGGGAGTAGGGGCGATGAGCAGTTCTTC

D: NA
J: TRBJ2-2
V: TRBV3-1
size: NA
CDR3: CASSQNGGLTGELFF
DNA: TGTGCCAGCAGCCAAAACGGGGGGCTCACCGGGGAGCTGTTTTTT

D: NA
J: TRBJ2-1
V: TRBV28
size: few
CDR3: CASSPAHYNEQFF
DNA: TGTGCCAGCAGTCCGGCCCATTACAATGAGCAGTTCTTC

D: TRBD1
J: TRBJ2-5
V: TRBV11-3
size: NA
CDR3: CASRHRTGEETQYF
DNA: TGTGCCAGCAGGCATAGGACAGGGGAAGAGACCCAGTACTTC

D: TRBD1
J: TRBJ2-4
V: TRBV12-3/TRBV12-4
size: many
CDR3: CASSLETGQGLVIQYF
DNA: TGTGCCAGCAGTCTAGAAACGGGACAGGGATTGGTCATTCAGTACTTC

D: NA
J: TRBJ2-7
V: TRBV7-9
size: many
CDR3: CASSIQVNYEQYF
DNA: TGTGCCAGCAGTATACAGGTGAATTACGAGCAGTACTTC

D: NA
J: TRBJ2-3
V: TRBV19
size: few
CDR3: CASIRSYSAFSTDTQYF
DNA: TGTGCCAGTATTAGGTCATACAGCGCCTTTAGCACAGATACGCAGTATTTT

D: NA
J: TRBJ1-2
V: TRBV14
size: many
CDR3: CASSRGTAYGYTF
DNA: TGTGCCAGCAGCCGCGGGACGGCCTATGGCTACACCTTC

D: NA
J: TRBJ2-1
V: TRBV6-2/TRBV6-3
size: many
CDR3: CASSAQRVHNEQFF
DNA: TGTGCCAGCAGTGCCCAAAGAGTCCACAATGAGCAGTTCTTC

D: NA
J: TRBJ2-1
V: TRBV12-3/TRBV12-4
size: many
CDR3: CASSAGDEQFF
DNA: TGTGCCAGCAGTGCTGGCGATGAGCAGTTCTTC